The 30 T cell receptor beta chains given below trace back to one sample, sequenced in a study of blood T cell repertoires in COVID-19. Using immunoSEQ multiplex PCR, the repertoire was profiled, and TCRdb retains in-frame clones only, with some absent. The data contain more than 150,000 clones, over 75% of them singletons. Sequences were obtained from peripheral blood. The receptors come from a man between 65 and 85 years old who had recovered from COVID-19.

The chain recombines TRBV21-1 with TRBJ1-2; the table's TRBD1 call for D was not verified on the DNA. TRBV21-1 corresponds to a pseudogene. The CDR3 loop spans 17 amino acids. The CDR3 DNA is TGTGCCAGCAACGTCTCCTCTTACAGGTCGCCTAACTATGGCTACACCTTC. As protein: CASNVSSYRSPNYGYTF.

This chain connects TRBV29-1 to TRBJ2-4; TRBD1 matches 11 bases. Unmatched junction bases numbered 3, after V lost 4 bases and J lost 1 base. Germline V lookup: CDR1 SQVTM, CDR2 ANQGSEA. The CDR3 loop spans 15 amino acids. The CDR3 sequence: CSVGGQGAAKNIQYF. The CDR3 DNA reads as TGCAGCGTTGGAGGACAGGGGGCTGCCAAAAACATTCAGTACTTC.

This chain links TRBV5-1 with TRBJ2-7, with D unresolved. Per the germline V gene, CDR1 is SGHRS and CDR2 is YFSETQ. The V gene lost 4 bases and the J gene lost 0 bases, with 14 bases spanning the gap. The length of the CDR3 is 15 residues. CDR3: CASSREAAASYEQYF. The CDR3 nucleotides read TGCGCCAGCAGCCGAGAGGCAGCCGCCTCCTACGAGCAGTACTTC.

The rearrangement joins TRBV6-6 to TRBJ2-4; 8 bases are a match to TRBD2. The CDR3 spans 17 residues. CDR1 and CDR2 from the germline V gene are MNHNY and SVGAGI (reference sequence). V was pared by 5 bases and J by 6 bases, with 15 bases of the junction left unmatched. CDR3 DNA sequence: TGTGCCAGCAGTCCCTATTTAGCGGGGAGAGGGGTAAACATTCAGTACTTC. Protein: CASSPYLAGRGVNIQYF.

J is TRBJ1-6 and V is TRBV30, with D possibly TRBD1 on 6 matching bases. This CDR3 contains 14 residues. V gave up 1 base and J gave up 7 bases, with 11 bases separating them. CDR1 is GTSNPN and CDR2 is SVGIG in the germline V gene (reference sequence). CDR3 protein: CAWSAGRGNSPLHF. Written as DNA, the CDR3 is TGTGCCTGGAGTGCAGGGAGGGGGAATTCACCCCTCCACTTT. The full variable domain, with the rest looked up from reference TRBV30 and TRBJ1-6, is SQTIHQWPATLVQPVGSPLSLECTVEGTSNPNLYWYRQAAGRGLQLLFYSVGIGQISSEVPQNLSASRPQDRQFILSSKKLLLSDSGFYLCAWSAGRGNSPLHFGNGTRLTVT.

The gene calls are TRBV25-1 and TRBJ1-4, with 7 bases that match TRBD1. Trimming cost V 1 base and J 0 bases; bases outside gene matches: 2. The germline CDR1 and CDR2 sequences are MGHDK and SYGVNS. The CDR3 has 16 amino acids. The DNA of the CDR3 is TGTGCCAGCAGTGAATGGGACAGTTCAACTAATGAAAAACTGTTTTTT. It is translated as CASSEWDSSTNEKLFF.

This chain uses TRBV11-2 with TRBJ2-2, with D possibly matching TRBD2 (6 bases). V gave up 1 base and J gave up 3 bases, with 12 bases separating them. The CDR3 extends over 16 amino acids. In germline, CDR1 is SGHAT, CDR2 FQNNGV. Here the CDR3 DNA reads TGTGCCAGCAGCTTAGGGGAGGCTAGTTACACCGGGGAGCTGTTTTTT. It codes for CASSLGEASYTGELFF. The full variable domain, completed using reference TRBV11-2 and TRBJ2-2, is EAGVAQSPRYKIIEKRQSVAFWCNPISGHATLYWYQQILGQGPKLLIQFQNNGVVDDSQLPKDRFSAERLKGVDSTLKIQPAKLEDSAVYLCASSLGEASYTGELFFGEGSRLTVL.

The CDR3 coding sequence is TGCGCCAGCAGCTTGGACAGCACGAACACTGAAGCTTTCTTT. This gives the protein CASSLDSTNTEAFF. The rearrangement uses TRBV5-1 and TRBJ1-1, with D uncertain. This CDR3 comprises 14 residues. V gave up 0 bases and J gave up 1 base, with 7 bases separating them. The germline V gene encodes CDR1 SGHRS and CDR2 YFSETQ.

This rearrangement joins TRBV7-8 to TRBJ1-4; D unresolved. The germline V gene encodes CDR1 SGHVS and CDR2 FQNEAQ. Trimming left V 1 base short and J 4 bases short, with 10 bases between. This CDR3 is built from 15 residues. The CDR3 coding sequence is TGTGCCAGCAGCTTAGTGTCGACTTATAATGAAAAACTGTTTTTT. This gives the protein CASSLVSTYNEKLFF.

V and J are TRBV30 and TRBJ1-2; D is perhaps TRBD1 (6 bases). Germline V gene lookup returns CDR1 GTSNPN and CDR2 SVGIG (reference sequence). The V gene lost 5 bases and the J gene lost 7 bases, with 23 bases spanning the gap. The CDR3 is 15 amino acids. The CDR3 coding sequence is TGTGCCTGGGGGCCCGGGGGGCATGGAGTAGGTGGCTACACCTTC. Its protein is CAWGPGGHGVGGYTF.

The chain joins TRBV7-6 to TRBJ2-5; 9 bases agree with TRBD2. The CDR3 length is 21 residues. CDR1 is SGHVS, CDR2 FNYEAQ, per germline. Trimming at V came to 0 bases and at J to 4 bases, leaving 21 bases not matched to a gene. The CDR3 DNA reads TGTGCCAGCAGCTTAGCGCTACAGGTTAATTGGCTAGCGGGACTTCTAGAGACCCAGTACTTC. Protein product: CASSLALQVNWLAGLLETQYF.

The CDR3 nucleotides are TGTGCCAGCAGCGAGGGTATGAACACTGAAGCTTTCTTT. The encoded protein is CASSEGMNTEAFF. This chain uses TRBV6-5 with TRBJ1-1; D uncertain. Trimming took 6 bases from V and 0 from J, leaving 8 bases between them. This CDR3 is 13 amino acids long. Germline CDR1 MNHEY, CDR2 SVGAGI.

CDR3 in amino acids: CATKTAFGLAGGKETQYF. CDR3 DNA sequence: TGTGCCACCAAGACCGCATTCGGACTAGCGGGAGGAAAAGAGACCCAGTACTTC. V usage is TRBV19 and J usage is TRBJ2-5; 14 bases are shared with TRBD2. The CDR3 sequence is 18 residues long. Trimming cost V 10 bases and J 3 bases; bases outside gene matches: 16. In germline, CDR1 is LNHDA, CDR2 SQIVND (reference sequence).

This clone was found many times. V is TRBV30 and J is TRBJ2-1; a possible D gene is TRBD2 (5 bases). The V gene lost 0 bases and the J gene lost 10 bases, with 10 bases spanning the gap. The germline V gene encodes CDR1 GTSNPN and CDR2 SVGIG (reference sequence). The CDR3 is made up of 12 amino acids. CDR3 sequence: CAWSVTEDEQFF. The CDR3 DNA reads as TGTGCCTGGAGTGTAACGGAGGACGAGCAGTTCTTC.

The chain couples TRBV24-1 to TRBJ2-2; 7 nucleotides line up with TRBD1. After removal of 5 bases from V and 5 bases from J, the junction contained 4 bases not matched to a gene. The germline gives CDR1 KGHDR, CDR2 SFDVKD. This CDR3 has 14 amino acids. The CDR3 region has the DNA TGTGCCACCAGTGTGACAGGGAATACCGGGGAGCTGTTTTTT. This translates into CATSVTGNTGELFF.

The chain is built from TRBV6-1 and TRBJ2-1; weak D call: TRBD2 (5 bases). Per germline, CDR1 MNHNS and CDR2 SASEGT. Trimming cost V 6 bases and J 6 bases, with 18 bases left between them. CDR3 length: 15 residues. CDR3 amino acids: CASRQLEGSPNEQFF. The CDR3 DNA reads as TGTGCCAGCAGACAACTAGAGGGCTCACCCAATGAGCAGTTCTTC.

In its sample, this clone was seen many times. The chain carries TRBV5-1 and TRBJ2-3, with TRBD2 matching over 7 bases. This CDR3 is 15 amino acids long. Germline V CDR1 and CDR2: SGHRS, YFSETQ. The ends lost 4 bases at V and 1 base at J; junction bases unmatched: 6. CDR3 nucleotide sequence: TGCGCCAGCAGCCCCAGCGGGACCCGCACAGATACGCAGTATTTT. This translates into CASSPSGTRTDTQYF.

The chain joins TRBV5-6 to TRBJ1-2, with 11 positions matching TRBD1. Losses at the gene ends were 3 bases for V and 5 bases for J; bases not matched to a gene: 12. The CDR3 totals 17 residues. CDR1 and CDR2 (germline): SGHDT, YYEEEE. The CDR3 DNA is TGTGCCAGCAGCTCCACCTGGACAGGGGGCTCGGTTTATGGCTACACCTTC. Translated: CASSSTWTGGSVYGYTF.

This clone was observed a handful of times. V usage is TRBV10-3 and J usage is TRBJ2-1; 8 nucleotides align to TRBD2. The length of the CDR3 is 15 residues. V was clipped by 4 bases and J by 0 bases; unmatched bases: 2. The V gene's germline CDR1 is ENHRY and CDR2 SYGVKD. The CDR3 DNA follows: TGTGCCATCAGTGGCAGCGGGAGCTCCTACAATGAGCAGTTCTTC. Translated: CAISGSGSSYNEQFF.

In this sample, this clone turned up once. The CDR3 loop is CASSFRQEHSPLHF. For the CDR3, the DNA is TGTGCCAGTAGTTTTCGACAGGAGCATTCACCCCTCCACTTT. The rearrangement uses TRBV19 and TRBJ1-6; tentatively, D is TRBD1 (6 bases). Germline V lookup: CDR1 LNHDA, CDR2 SQIVND (reference sequence). There are 14 residues in the CDR3. Trimming cost V 5 bases and J 8 bases, with 13 bases left between them.

V is TRBV6-5 and J is TRBJ1-4; 9 bases agree with TRBD1. The junction had 6 bases not matched to a gene; V was cut back by 9 bases and J by 7 bases. CDR3 length equals 13 residues. The germline V gene has CDR1 MNHEY and CDR2 SVGAGI. The CDR3 protein is CASTYRGREKLFF. CDR3 in DNA: TGTGCCAGTACTTACAGGGGGCGTGAAAAACTGTTTTTT.

CDR3 amino acids: CASSELPSGREQYF. For the CDR3, the DNA is TGTGCCAGCAGTGAGTTGCCTAGCGGGAGGGAGCAGTACTTC. This chain links TRBV2 with TRBJ2-7; TRBD2 matches at 11 bases. Per the germline V gene, CDR1 is SNHLY and CDR2 is FYNNEI. The CDR3 is 14 amino acids. With 3 bases clipped from V and 7 bases from J, the junction kept 5 bases outside the gene matches.

The rearrangement links TRBV3-1 (or the pseudogene TRBV3-2) to TRBJ2-5; D perhaps matches TRBD1 (6 bases). This CDR3 has 16 residues. The ends were cut back, 0 bases at V and 2 bases at J, with 13 bases in the middle. Per the germline V gene, CDR1 is LGHDT and CDR2 is YNNKEL (reference sequence). The CDR3 is CASSQDPGDKQETQYF. In DNA, the CDR3 is TGTGCCAGCAGCCAAGATCCCGGGGACAAACAAGAGACCCAGTACTTC.

The chain joins TRBV4-1 to TRBJ2-5; unclear D gene. The germline V and J ends were trimmed by 1 base and 4 bases, with 10 bases remaining between them. Germline values: CDR1 MGHRA, CDR2 YSYEKL. This CDR3 comprises 14 residues. The DNA of the CDR3 is TGCGCCAGCAGCCAAGGGGTTAGCACAGAGACCCAGTACTTC. This sequence encodes CASSQGVSTETQYF.

The rearrangement uses TRBV7-3 and TRBJ2-2; no clear D. The germline V gene encodes CDR1 SGHTA and CDR2 FQGTGA. V was shortened by 5 bases and J by 1 base, with 11 bases between the two germline ends. This CDR3 contains 15 residues. CDR3: CASSQIVGNTGELFF. The DNA for the CDR3 is TGTGCCAGCAGCCAGATTGTTGGGAACACCGGGGAGCTGTTTTTT.

This clone was detected a few times. The chain joins TRBV2 to TRBJ2-2; no clear D gene. V dropped 4 bases and J dropped 3 bases, with 9 bases sitting between them. Germline V lookup: CDR1 SNHLY, CDR2 FYNNEI. The CDR3 totals 14 residues. CDR3 in DNA: TGTGCCAGCAGTGCCCGTCGGGACACCGGGGAGCTGTTTTTT. Its protein is CASSARRDTGELFF.

The J gene is TRBJ2-7, the V gene TRBV5-1; 9 bases line up with TRBD1. Looked up from germline, CDR1 is SGHRS and CDR2 is YFSETQ. CDR3 length equals 17 residues. V lost 0 bases, J lost 1 base, and 8 bases stayed unmatched. The DNA of the CDR3 is TGCGCCAGCAGCTTGGGTACCGGGACAGGGACTTCCTACGAGCAGTACTTC. Translated: CASSLGTGTGTSYEQYF.

The chain has TRBV19 and TRBJ2-2; 7 positions match TRBD2. Germline CDR1 reads LNHDA; CDR2 reads SQIVND (reference sequence). V lost 5 bases to trimming and J lost 7 bases; unmatched junction nucleotides: 10. The CDR3 has 15 amino acids. The CDR3 region is CASSPGGGVGGELFF. CDR3 bases: TGTGCCAGTAGTCCCGGTGGGGGGGTTGGCGGGGAGCTGTTTTTT.

The chain recombines TRBV6-2 or TRBV6-3 with TRBJ2-3; no definite D call. CDR1 is MNHEY, CDR2 SVGEGT, per germline. Trimming took 2 bases from V and 6 from J, leaving 6 bases between them. There are 12 residues in the CDR3. The CDR3 sequence: CASSYLRDTQYF. In DNA form, the CDR3 reads TGTGCCAGCAGTTACCTGCGGGATACGCAGTATTTT.

V is TRBV21-1 and J is TRBJ2-3; the DNA was not compared with TRBD2, the D call given in the table. TRBV21-1 is shown as a pseudogene. This CDR3 comprises 17 residues. The CDR3 region has the DNA TGTGCCAGCAGCAAGGTCCTAGCGGGACTCAGCACAGATACGCAGTATTTT. It encodes CASSKVLAGLSTDTQYF.